Sequencing of this T cell receptor (beta chain) was carried out in a study of personalized T cell therapy for brain tumors (dated by TCRdb to about 2021). Background on the whole study: The study detected tumor-restricted peptides by means of a proteogenomic approach joining DNA/RNA sequencing of tumors to proteomic analysis by mass spectrometry.

As input for TCR beta CDR3 sequencing, RNA from the peptide-stimulated T cells was extracted using an RNeasy Mini Kit. The immunoSEQ platform was used to perform TCR Vbeta CDR3 sequencing at survey-level resolution. Concerning the study's data processing: Sequence results were analyzed and compiled with immunoSEQ ANALYZER v3.0. TCRdb re-hosts the immuneACCESS table, in-frame sequences only. Its copies lack some clones; in the studies checked, an unresolved V gene accounts for under half of them, and the cause for the rest is not known. V, J and clone size are taken as reported in that table, and D and trimming were inferred from the DNA itself. This sample has over 1,500 clones in its table, and less than 25% of those were observed once. The top ten constitute around 45% of the sample. Turning to this clone: Its binding antigen is unknown. Base qualities are not at hand, and no much larger clone is one base apart.

The CDR3 contains 17 residues, cysteine and phenylalanine counted. Just the 51-base CDR3 DNA is kept, in frame starting at base 1. The V and J ends are trimmed by 7 bases and 6 bases, leaving 30 bases between them. Sequences SQVTM (CDR1) and ANQGSEA (CDR2) are obtained from the germline V gene. PBMCs were isolated by Ficoll density gradient centrifugation, and adherent monocytes were differentiated into dendritic cells with IL-4 and GM-CSF. Peptide-loaded DCs were irradiated and co-cultured with non-adherent cells at a 1:10 ratio, and on day 7 the proliferating cells were restimulated with fresh peptide-loaded DCs. For the first stimulation the culture received IL-6, IL-7, IL-12 and IL-15, the second stimulation used IL-7 plus IL-2, and the third used IL-2 alone. Cryopreservation was applied to the expanded cells used for TCR sequencing.

The source of this sequence is a human donor with medulloblastoma. The chain is assembled from TRBV29-1 and TRBJ1-2; tentative D gene TRBD1, with 5 bases matching. The sample consisted of a T cell product expanded with peptides in culture. The CDR3 region: CSAYQAYRILSRNGYTF. The DNA sequence is given as TGCAGCGCTTATCAAGCTTACAGGATCCTAAGCCGGAATGGCTACACCTTC.